This T cell receptor (beta chain) is drawn from a study of vaccination and CD4 T cells after COVID-19 (dated by TCRdb to about 2022). Looking at the study overall: SARS-CoV-2 positivity had been established in the convalescent patients by nasal swab PCR, and mild disease was recorded in about 9 of these patients and severe disease in one. Culture stimuli were overlapping spike peptide pools from SARS-CoV-2 and from the common cold coronaviruses HCoV-NL63, HCoV-OC43 and HCoV-229E. Post-COVID blood samples from convalescent patients were collected a median of roughly 100 days after diagnosis, with a range of 35 to 161 days. The convalescent cohort included six males and four females, with two Hispanic individuals, seven Caucasians, two Asians and one multiracial person. Participants received two doses of either the Pfizer-BioNTech BNT162b2 vaccine (n=8) or the Moderna mRNA-1273 vaccine (n=2). Post-vaccine blood samples were obtained a median of roughly 75 days after the second vaccine dose, with a range of roughly 12 to 250 days. As controls, cultures received a CEFX viral epitope pool (the positive control), an HIV-1 Nef peptide pool (the negative control), or no peptide at all. The spike-specific CD4+ TCR repertoire was compared before and after mRNA vaccination in about nine COVID-19 convalescent patients and a handful of infection-naive healthy vaccine recipients.

Looking up the germline V gene (reference sequence) yields CDR1 DFQATT and CDR2 SNEGSKA. The CDR3 goes from the cysteine to the phenylalanine over 18 residues. Of the read, only the CDR3 DNA is kept; its 54 bases are in frame from base 1. V loses 4 bases at its end and J loses 5 bases; junction bases beyond the gene matches: 18. The treatment or condition label of this sample denotes: roughly 11-day PBMC culture with coronavirus spike peptide pools or control peptides (ViraFEST assay). The study used the ViraFEST assay, which expanded antigen-specific T cells with peptide pools and then identified expanded clonotypes by TCR sequencing. Positive SARS-CoV-2 PCR tests in the convalescent patients dated from March to December 2020, before Alpha, Beta and Delta variants emerged in the United States. Each well held approximately 2 million PBMCs cultured in IMDM containing about 5% human AB serum and 10 IU/ml IL-2, with 8 to 10 ug/ml peptide pools added. Half of the culture medium was replaced with fresh IL-2-containing medium on days 3 and 7. CD4+ T cells were isolated after about nine days of culture through negative selection using the EasySep CD4+ T cell isolation kit. PBMCs were separated from whole blood using Ficoll-Paque Plus gradient centrifugation and then either used fresh or cryopreserved at -140C. Each culture condition was generally run in triplicate wells.

Compared with the rest of its sample, this clonotype is large (0.1 to 1%). Its antigen has not been determined. Base qualities are not provided; no much larger clone lies one nucleotide away. Receptors were amplified or captured by PCR. TCR sequencing of DNA from cultured CD4+ T cells used the Oncomine TCR Beta short-read assay at the Johns Hopkins FTIC core. The QIAamp micro DNA kit was used to extract genomic DNA from the cultured CD4+ T cells. The Oncomine TCR Beta libraries from cultured CD4+ T cells were pooled using unique dual indexes and then sequenced on an Illumina iSeq 100. The original pipeline was this. Non-productive sequences were removed, and CDR3s that did not start with C, did not end with F or W, or were shorter than 7 amino acids were discarded. Antigen-specific clonotypes were identified with the MANAFEST web application by comparing peptide-stimulated wells with reference and other culture wells. An FDR below 0.05, an odds ratio above 5, and a productive frequency above 0.1% in at least two of three replicate wells were required for clones to be considered positive. Clonotypes that were significantly expanded in both SARS-CoV-2 spike wells and at least one common cold coronavirus spike condition were defined as cross-reactive. CDR3 homology was assessed with Levenshtein distances (stringdist) and unrooted phylogenetic trees (ape) in R version 3.6.1. Using fastp trimming at Q25 and MiXCR clonotype assembly, TCRdb reanalyzed the public sequencing data and kept in-frame beta chains. Here each entry gathers all rows of one CDR3 protein and keeps the most common genes and DNA. TCRdb's processing, not the study's, gives the V and J calls here. Within this sample are about 20,000 distinct CDR3 sequences, with roughly 56% of them counted one time only. The top ten clones comprise roughly 10% of the sample.

The full study reports these points: An increase in the median number of SARS-CoV-2-reactive clonotypes from around 20 after infection to 38 after vaccination was observed, but the change was not found to be significant. The number of convalescent patients in the study was relatively small, and the study did not examine early timepoints following natural infection. Of the vaccine-specific clones found in convalescent patients, nearly all (304 of 307) were mono-reactive for SARS-CoV-2 spike instead of being cross-reactive with common cold coronaviruses. In convalescent patients, a median around 83% of post-vaccine SARS-CoV-2-reactive clones were detected only after vaccination, and vaccine-specific priming was suggested by this finding.

Here the chain combines TRBV20-1 and TRBJ2-5; TRBD2 lines up with 11 middle nucleotides. Sequenced input: CD4+ T cells from blood, cultured in vitro. This clonotype was obtained from a human donor who had recovered from COVID-19. At the DNA level, the sequence is TGCAGTGCTATCATACTAACTAGCGGGGGAACCTCGAGGGAGACCCAGTACTTC. It codes for CSAIILTSGGTSRETQYF.